This T cell receptor beta chain came from a study of OX40 agonist ivuxolimab in advanced cancers. Whole-study context: An agonistic human IgG2 monoclonal antibody against OX40 (CD134) was given. Patients in dose escalation had liver, melanoma, kidney or head and neck cancers. Study conclusions and caveats: Among expanded peripheral T cells, antigen specificity went undetermined.

Germline trimming cut 5 bases from V and 8 bases from J; bases unmatched to any gene: 15. CDR1 and CDR2 (germline): SGHDT, YYEEEE. This CDR3 has 17 amino acids. A note on this clone: The antigen remains undetermined.

The method was immunoSEQ multiplex PCR; TCRdb's version includes in-frame clones alone and lacks a portion of them. Of 50,000 to 70,000 clones listed, approximately 89% are singletons. The material was CD4+ or CD8+ T cells sorted from blood, obtained in a trial of the OX40 agonist ivuxolimab. This sequence was found in an adult with an advanced solid tumor such as melanoma, head and neck, liver or kidney cancer. This chain connects TRBV5-6 to TRBJ2-7; 14 nucleotides agree with TRBD2. CDR3 region: CASSSGHEGLAGVKQYF. The DNA for the CDR3 is TGTGCCAGCAGTTCGGGACACGAGGGACTAGCGGGAGTTAAGCAGTACTTC.